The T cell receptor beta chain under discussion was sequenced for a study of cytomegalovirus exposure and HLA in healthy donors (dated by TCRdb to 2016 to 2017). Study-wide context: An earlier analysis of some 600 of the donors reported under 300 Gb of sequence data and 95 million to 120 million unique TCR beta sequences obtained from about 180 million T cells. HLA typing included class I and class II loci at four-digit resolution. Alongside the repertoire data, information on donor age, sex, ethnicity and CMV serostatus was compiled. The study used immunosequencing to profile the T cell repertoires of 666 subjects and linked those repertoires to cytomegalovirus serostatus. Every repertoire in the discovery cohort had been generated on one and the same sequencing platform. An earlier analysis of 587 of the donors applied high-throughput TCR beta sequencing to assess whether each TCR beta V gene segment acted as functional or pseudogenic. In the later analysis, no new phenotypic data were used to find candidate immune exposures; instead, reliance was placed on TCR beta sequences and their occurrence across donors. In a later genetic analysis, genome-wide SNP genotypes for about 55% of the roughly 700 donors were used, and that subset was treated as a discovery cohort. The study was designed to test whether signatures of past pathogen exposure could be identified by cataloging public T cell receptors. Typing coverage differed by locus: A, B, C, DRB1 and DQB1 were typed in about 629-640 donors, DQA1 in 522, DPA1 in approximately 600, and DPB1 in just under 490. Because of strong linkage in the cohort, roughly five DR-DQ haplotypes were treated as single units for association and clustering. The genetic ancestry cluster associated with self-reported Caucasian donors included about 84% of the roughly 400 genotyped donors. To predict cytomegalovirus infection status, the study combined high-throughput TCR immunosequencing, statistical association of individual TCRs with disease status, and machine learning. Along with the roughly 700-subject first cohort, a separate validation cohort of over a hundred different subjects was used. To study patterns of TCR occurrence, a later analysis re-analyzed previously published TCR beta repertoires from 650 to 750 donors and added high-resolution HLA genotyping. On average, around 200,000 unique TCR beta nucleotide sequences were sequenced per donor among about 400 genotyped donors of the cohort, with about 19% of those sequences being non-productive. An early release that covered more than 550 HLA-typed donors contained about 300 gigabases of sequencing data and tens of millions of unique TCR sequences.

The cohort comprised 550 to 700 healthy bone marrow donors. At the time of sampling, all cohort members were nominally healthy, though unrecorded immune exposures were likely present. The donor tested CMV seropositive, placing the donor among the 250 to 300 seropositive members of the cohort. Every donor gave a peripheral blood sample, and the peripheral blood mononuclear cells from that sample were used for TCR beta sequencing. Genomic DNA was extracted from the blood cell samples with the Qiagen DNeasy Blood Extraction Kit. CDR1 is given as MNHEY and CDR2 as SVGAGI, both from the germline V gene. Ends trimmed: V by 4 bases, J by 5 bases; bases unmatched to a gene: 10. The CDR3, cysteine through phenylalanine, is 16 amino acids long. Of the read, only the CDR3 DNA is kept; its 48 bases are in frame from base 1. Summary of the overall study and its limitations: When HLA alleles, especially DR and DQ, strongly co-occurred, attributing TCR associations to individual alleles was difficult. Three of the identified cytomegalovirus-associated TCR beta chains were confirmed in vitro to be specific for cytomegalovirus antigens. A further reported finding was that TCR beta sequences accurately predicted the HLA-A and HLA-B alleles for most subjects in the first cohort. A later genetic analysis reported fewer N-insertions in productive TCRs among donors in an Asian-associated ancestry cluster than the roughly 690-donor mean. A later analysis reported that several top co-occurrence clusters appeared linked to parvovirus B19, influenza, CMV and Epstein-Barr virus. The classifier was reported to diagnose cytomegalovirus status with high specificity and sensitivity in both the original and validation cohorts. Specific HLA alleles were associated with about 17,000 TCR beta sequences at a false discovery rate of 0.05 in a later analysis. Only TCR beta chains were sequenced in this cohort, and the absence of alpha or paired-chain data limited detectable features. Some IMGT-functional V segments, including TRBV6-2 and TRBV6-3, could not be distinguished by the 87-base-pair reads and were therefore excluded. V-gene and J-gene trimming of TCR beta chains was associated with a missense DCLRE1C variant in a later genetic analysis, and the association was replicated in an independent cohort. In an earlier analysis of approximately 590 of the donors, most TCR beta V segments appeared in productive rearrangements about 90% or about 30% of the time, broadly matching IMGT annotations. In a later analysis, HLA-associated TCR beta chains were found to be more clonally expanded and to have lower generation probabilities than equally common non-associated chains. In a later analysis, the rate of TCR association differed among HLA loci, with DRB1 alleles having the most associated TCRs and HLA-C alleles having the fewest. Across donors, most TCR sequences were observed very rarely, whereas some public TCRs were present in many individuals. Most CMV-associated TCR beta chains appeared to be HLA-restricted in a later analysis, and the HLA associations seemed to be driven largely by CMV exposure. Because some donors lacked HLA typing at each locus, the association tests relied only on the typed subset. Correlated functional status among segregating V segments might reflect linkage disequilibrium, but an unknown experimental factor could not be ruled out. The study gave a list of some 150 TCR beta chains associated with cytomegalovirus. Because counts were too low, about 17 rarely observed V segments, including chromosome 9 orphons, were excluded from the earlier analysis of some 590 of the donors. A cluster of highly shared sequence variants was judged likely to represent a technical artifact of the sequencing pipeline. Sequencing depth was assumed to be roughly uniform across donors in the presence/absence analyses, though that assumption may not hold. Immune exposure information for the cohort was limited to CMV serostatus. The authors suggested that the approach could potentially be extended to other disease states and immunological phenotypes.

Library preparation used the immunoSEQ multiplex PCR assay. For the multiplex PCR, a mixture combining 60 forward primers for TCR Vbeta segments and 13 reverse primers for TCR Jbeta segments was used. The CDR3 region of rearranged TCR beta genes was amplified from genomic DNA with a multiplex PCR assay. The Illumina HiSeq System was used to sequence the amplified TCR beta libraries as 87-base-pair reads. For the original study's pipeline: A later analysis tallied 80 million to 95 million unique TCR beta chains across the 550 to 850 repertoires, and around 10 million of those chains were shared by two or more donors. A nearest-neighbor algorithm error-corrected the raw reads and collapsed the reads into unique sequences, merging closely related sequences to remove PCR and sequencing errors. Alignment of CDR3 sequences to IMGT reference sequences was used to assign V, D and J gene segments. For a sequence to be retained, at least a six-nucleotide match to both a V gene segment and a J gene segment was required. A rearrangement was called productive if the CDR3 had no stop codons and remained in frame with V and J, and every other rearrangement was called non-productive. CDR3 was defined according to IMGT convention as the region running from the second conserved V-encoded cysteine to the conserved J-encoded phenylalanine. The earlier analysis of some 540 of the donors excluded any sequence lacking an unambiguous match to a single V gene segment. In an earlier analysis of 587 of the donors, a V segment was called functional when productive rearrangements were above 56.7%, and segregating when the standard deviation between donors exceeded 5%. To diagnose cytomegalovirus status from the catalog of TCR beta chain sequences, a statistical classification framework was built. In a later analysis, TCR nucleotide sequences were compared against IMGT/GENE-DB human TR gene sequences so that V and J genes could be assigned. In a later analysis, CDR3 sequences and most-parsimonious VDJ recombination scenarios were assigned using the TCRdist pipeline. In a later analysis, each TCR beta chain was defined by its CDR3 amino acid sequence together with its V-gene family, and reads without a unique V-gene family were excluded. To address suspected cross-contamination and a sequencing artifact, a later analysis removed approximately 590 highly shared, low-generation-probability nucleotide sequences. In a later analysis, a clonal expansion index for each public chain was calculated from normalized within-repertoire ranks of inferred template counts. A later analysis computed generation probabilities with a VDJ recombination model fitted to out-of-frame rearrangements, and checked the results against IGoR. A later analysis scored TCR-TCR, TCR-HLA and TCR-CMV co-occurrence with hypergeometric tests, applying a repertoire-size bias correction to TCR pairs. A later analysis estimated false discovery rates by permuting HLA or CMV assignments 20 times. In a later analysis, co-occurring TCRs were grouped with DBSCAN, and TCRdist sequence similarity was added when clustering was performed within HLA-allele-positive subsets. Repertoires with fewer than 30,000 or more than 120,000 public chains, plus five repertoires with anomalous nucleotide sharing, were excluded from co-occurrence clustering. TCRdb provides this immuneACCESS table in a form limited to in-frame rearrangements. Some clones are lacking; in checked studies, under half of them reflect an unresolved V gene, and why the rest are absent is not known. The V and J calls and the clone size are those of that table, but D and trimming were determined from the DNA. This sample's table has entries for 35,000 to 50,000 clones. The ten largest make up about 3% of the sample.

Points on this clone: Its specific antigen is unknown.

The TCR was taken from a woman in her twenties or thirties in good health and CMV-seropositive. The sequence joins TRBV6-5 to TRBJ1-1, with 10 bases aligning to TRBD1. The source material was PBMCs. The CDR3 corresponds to CASSSPRTGGLTEAFF. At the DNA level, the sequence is TGTGCCAGCAGTTCACCCCGGACAGGGGGATTGACTGAAGCTTTCTTT.